Each of the 22 T cell receptor beta chains below was sequenced from the same sample in a study of cytomegalovirus exposure and HLA in healthy donors. 13 Jbeta primers and 60 Vbeta primers were used for the PCR. Profiling relied on immunoSEQ multiplex PCR, and the TCRdb table lists in-frame clones only, not all of them. The table lists 100,000 or so clones, 12% of them singletons. The sequenced sample was PBMCs. The receptors stem from a man in his forties in good health and CMV-seropositive.

This clone was found a few times. The chain uses TRBV28 and TRBJ1-5; 8 bases align to TRBD1. Per the germline V gene, CDR1 is MDHEN and CDR2 is SYDVKM. This CDR3 region has 15 residues. V lost 5 bases, J lost 2 bases, and 5 bases stayed unmatched. The CDR3 nucleotides are TGTGCCAGCAGTCACTCGGGACAGGGCAATCAGCCCCAGCATTTT. Residues: CASSHSGQGNQPQHF.

This clone was recorded a few times. This chain links TRBV9 with TRBJ2-1, with TRBD2 matching 13 bases. The germline gives CDR1 SGDLS, CDR2 YYNGEE. The junction had 7 bases not matched to a gene; V was cut back by 0 bases and J by 4 bases. The CDR3 is 18 residues long. CDR3 residues: CASSVGLAGGLLYNEQFF. The DNA of the CDR3 is TGTGCCAGCAGCGTAGGACTAGCGGGAGGCCTCCTGTACAATGAGCAGTTCTTC.

The sample holds a few counts of this clone. The CDR3 DNA follows: TGTGCCAGCAGGCCCGGACAGGGGTGGTCGGGACTAGCGGGAGTGTCCTACAATGAGCAGTTCTTC. Amino acids: CASRPGQGWSGLAGVSYNEQFF. This rearrangement joins TRBV27 to TRBJ2-1; 14 bases map to TRBD2. Germline V CDR1 and CDR2: MNHEY, SMNVEV (reference sequence). The CDR3 consists of 22 residues. After removal of 6 bases from V and 1 base from J, the junction contained 20 bases not matched to a gene.

The J gene is TRBJ2-7, the V gene TRBV6-1; weak D call: TRBD2 (5 bases). From germline, CDR1 is MNHNS and CDR2 SASEGT. V was shortened by 1 base and J by 0 bases, with 13 bases between the two germline ends. CDR3 length: 16 amino acids. CDR3: CASSEEGLAYSYEQYF. Written as DNA, the CDR3 is TGTGCCAGCAGTGAAGAAGGGCTAGCTTACTCCTACGAGCAGTACTTC.

This clone was seen a handful of times. The V gene is TRBV2, the J gene TRBJ2-7; perhaps TRBD1 as D (5 bases). V lost 8 bases to trimming and J lost 4 bases, with 18 bases between them. The CDR3 is made up of 14 amino acids. The germline gives CDR1 SNHLY, CDR2 FYNNEI. The CDR3, as DNA: TGTGCCAGCGAAAAGGACAATCTTTGGTACGAGCAGTACTTC. The encoded protein is CASEKDNLWYEQYF.

In this sample, this clone turned up a few times. The V and J genes are TRBV30 and TRBJ2-7; no clear D gene. Germline lookup yields CDR1 GTSNPN and CDR2 SVGIG (reference sequence). With 1 base removed from V and 6 bases from J, the gap between germline ends came to 19 bases. This CDR3 spans 15 amino acids. The CDR3 region is CAWSGLGMARGEQYF. CDR3 in DNA: TGTGCCTGGAGTGGTCTAGGAATGGCGCGTGGCGAGCAGTACTTC.

The sample holds one count of this clone. The chain has TRBV28 and TRBJ2-7; 8 nucleotides align to TRBD1. The CDR3 is 14 residues long. V lost 6 bases to trimming and J lost 1 base; unmatched junction nucleotides: 5. Germline V gene data show CDR1 as MDHEN and CDR2 as SYDVKM. CDR3 DNA: TGTGCCAGCAGGCGGACAGGGTCGTCCTACGAGCAGTACTTC. It is translated as CASRRTGSSYEQYF.

This clone was counted only a few times. The chain links TRBV19 to TRBJ2-5, with 13 bases lining up with TRBD2. The CDR3 contains 16 residues. Germline V lookup: CDR1 LNHDA, CDR2 SQIVND (reference sequence). With V trimmed by 6 bases and J by 5 bases, 9 bases remained unmatched. DNA for the CDR3: TGTGCCAGTAGCCGACGACTAGCGGGAGGCCGGGAGACCCAGTACTTC. Its translation is CASSRRLAGGRETQYF.

The sample holds a few counts of this clone. The chain is built from TRBV4-2 and TRBJ2-1; D not resolved. V lost 0 bases and J lost 5, with 5 bases in between. In germline, CDR1 is LGHNA, CDR2 YNFKEQ. The CDR3 is 13 amino acids. The DNA for the CDR3 is TGTGCCAGCAGCCAAGATCGCGACAATGAGCAGTTCTTC. The encoded protein is CASSQDRDNEQFF.

The V gene is TRBV5-6, the J gene TRBJ1-2, with TRBD1 matching over 7 bases. The J segment lost 7 bases and the V segment lost 4 bases, leaving 4 bases of the junction unmatched. This CDR3 has 12 residues. Germline V gene lookup returns CDR1 SGHDT and CDR2 YYEEEE. The CDR3 DNA reads TGTGCCAGCAGCACCCAGGGGGTTGGCTACACCTTC. Encoded protein: CASSTQGVGYTF.

This clone was seen a handful of times. This sequence joins TRBV19 and TRBJ1-5; weak D call: TRBD1 (6 bases). CDR3 length: 16 residues. Germline CDR1 LNHDA, CDR2 SQIVND (reference sequence). V dropped 2 bases and J dropped 0 bases, with 11 bases sitting between them. The CDR3 DNA reads TGTGCCAGTAGTATACACCTGACAGGTAGCAATCAGCCCCAGCATTTT. It is translated as CASSIHLTGSNQPQHF.

The count of this clone is one. CDR3 sequence reads: CASSPLVNTEAFF. The CDR3 DNA reads as TGTGCCAGCTCACCCCTCGTTAACACTGAAGCTTTCTTT. The chain uses TRBV18 and TRBJ1-1; D not resolved. Trimming stripped 3 bases from V and 2 bases from J, with 7 bases between. This CDR3 has 13 amino acids. The V gene's germline CDR1 is KGHSH and CDR2 LQKENI.

This clone was seen more than once but under ten times. V gene TRBV29-1 combines with J gene TRBJ1-1; TRBD1 matches 11 bases. CDR1 and CDR2 from the germline V gene are SQVTM and ANQGSEA. This CDR3 has 12 residues. With 6 bases clipped from V and 4 bases from J, the junction kept 1 base outside the gene matches. CDR3 bases: TGCAGCGTAGGGACAGGGGGCACTGAAGCTTTCTTT. Residues: CSVGTGGTEAFF.

The chain has TRBV29-1 and TRBJ2-7; TRBD1 matches at 7 bases. The V and J ends lost 3 bases and 3 bases, in that order; junction bases with no gene match: 8. The germline V gene has CDR1 SQVTM and CDR2 ANQGSEA. The CDR3 is 14 amino acids. Here the CDR3 reads CSVDPTGRNYEQYF. DNA of the CDR3: TGCAGCGTTGATCCGACAGGGAGAAACTACGAGCAGTACTTC.

The chain uses TRBV2 and TRBJ2-5; weak D call: TRBD1 (6 bases). The better agreement between TRBJ2-7 and the DNA end casts doubt on the J call. The germline V gene encodes CDR1 SNHLY and CDR2 FYNNEI. The CDR3 contains 13 residues. The chain's CDR3 is CASSGPGQSEQYF. The CDR3 DNA reads TGTGCCAGCAGTGGCCCAGGACAGTCCGAGCAGTACTTC.

This clone was observed a few times. The chain recombines TRBV6-6 with TRBJ2-3, with 8 positions matching TRBD2. V lost 7 bases, J lost 2 bases, and 8 bases stayed unmatched. The CDR3 runs 15 residues. The V gene's germline CDR1 is MNHNY and CDR2 SVGAGI (reference sequence). Written as DNA, the CDR3 is TGTGCCAGCACTGGGACTAGACTATACACAGATACGCAGTATTTT. It encodes CASTGTRLYTDTQYF.

The chain uses TRBV5-8 and TRBJ2-5; TRBD1 agrees at 8 bases. Trimming took 4 bases from V and 5 from J; bases not matched to a gene: 4. The CDR3 runs to 13 residues. Germline lookup yields CDR1 SGHTS and CDR2 YDEGEE. In DNA, the CDR3 is TGTGCCAGCAGCCTCGACAGGGGCGAGACCCAGTACTTC. It codes for CASSLDRGETQYF.

The sample holds a few counts of this clone. The rearrangement uses TRBV2 and TRBJ2-3; no clear D gene. The V gene's germline CDR1 is SNHLY and CDR2 FYNNEI. The ends were cut back, 1 base at V and 0 bases at J, with 11 bases in the middle. The CDR3 has 16 amino acids. The CDR3 DNA reads TGTGCCAGCAGTGAAGGGCACCTCTTAAGCACAGATACGCAGTATTTT. This gives the protein CASSEGHLLSTDTQYF.

This clone was detected a few times. The chain joins TRBV29-1 to TRBJ1-2, with 10 bases matching TRBD1. Germline V CDR1 and CDR2: SQVTM, ANQGSEA. The CDR3 totals 14 residues. V gave up 1 base and J gave up 4 bases; unmatched junction bases: 3. The CDR3 reads CSVEVRDRGYGYTF. The CDR3 region has the DNA TGCAGCGTTGAAGTGCGGGACAGGGGCTATGGCTACACCTTC.

This clone was detected a few times. The chain joins TRBV6-4 to TRBJ2-7, with TRBD1 matching 10 bases. CDR3 length equals 12 residues. Trimming removed 11 bases from V and 3 bases from J; junction bases left unmatched: 4. Germline V lookup: CDR1 MRHNA, CDR2 SNTAGT. The CDR3 sequence: CAGRTGGYEQYF. DNA for the CDR3: TGTGCCGGTCGGACAGGGGGCTACGAGCAGTACTTC.

V gene TRBV7-9 combines with J gene TRBJ1-5, with 7 bases lining up with TRBD1. This CDR3 contains 16 residues. The J segment lost 4 bases and the V segment lost 5 bases, leaving 11 bases of the junction unmatched. Germline loops: CDR1 SEHNR, CDR2 FQNEAQ (reference sequence). In nucleotides, the CDR3 is TGTGCCAGCAGCGTCTCAGGGGGGAACCCGAATCAGCCCCAGCATTTT. Its protein product is CASSVSGGNPNQPQHF.

The chain carries TRBV13 and TRBJ2-2; the match to TRBD2 covers 8 bases. Per the germline V gene, CDR1 is PRHDT and CDR2 is FYEKMQ (reference sequence). V shed 1 base and J 7 bases; nucleotides not matched to a gene: 5. The CDR3 runs 15 residues. The CDR3 DNA reads TGTGCCAGCAGCTTAGAAGCGGGAGATTTCGGGGAGCTGTTTTTT. Amino acid sequence: CASSLEAGDFGELFF. The variable domain in full, with the rest retrieved from reference TRBV13 and TRBJ2-2, is AAGVIQSPRHLIKEKRETATLKCYPIPRHDTVYWYQQGPGQDPQFLISFYEKMQSDKGSIPDRFSAQQFSDYHSELNMSSLELGDSALYFCASSLEAGDFGELFFGEGSRLTVL.